The clone carrying this T cell receptor (beta chain) appeared a single time. This sample is part of a study of blood T cell repertoires in COVID-19. Between the trimmed V and J ends, which lost 0 bases and 0 bases, there was a span of 11 bases. The CDR3 runs 17 residues. From germline, CDR1 is KGHDR and CDR2 SFDVKD. Data came from immunoSEQ multiplex PCR; TCRdb stores just in-frame clones and leaves some out. The sample has tens of thousands of clones, around 84% seen once. The receptor comes from a human donor in a cohort sampled during active COVID-19. The chain is built from TRBV24-1 and TRBJ1-3; no firm D call. The sequenced sample consisted of peripheral blood. This CDR3 is CATSDLVARDSGNTIYF. The CDR3, as DNA: TGTGCCACCAGTGATTTGGTAGCCCGCGACTCTGGAAACACCATATATTTT.